A selection of T cell receptor beta chains follows, all from one sample in a study of blood T cell repertoires in COVID-19. The repertoire was sequenced with immunoSEQ multiplex PCR; TCRdb's copy has only in-frame clones and lacks some. The sample comprises fewer than 250,000 clones, 75% to 90% of which are singletons, and about 1.1% rests with the top ten. Sample: peripheral blood. The receptors here all came from a young man with acute or convalescent COVID-19. The CDR3 runs from the conserved cysteine through the conserved F or W. D genes are given only for firm matches.

V: TRBV5-1
J: TRBJ1-1
length: 15
D: .
CDR3: CASSLAVTGNTEAFF
DNA: TGCGCCAGCAGCTTGGCGGTCACTGGGAACACTGAAGCTTTCTTT

V: TRBV30
J: TRBJ2-3
length: 19
D: TRBD2
CDR3: CAWSVRSSGGPSVTDTQYF
DNA: TGTGCCTGGAGTGTACGATCTAGCGGGGGCCCTAGCGTTACAGATACGCAGTATTTT

V: TRBV6-1
J: TRBJ1-5
length: 18
D: .
CDR3: CASSEALGGSHSNQPQHF
DNA: TGTGCCAGCAGTGAAGCGCTCGGAGGGAGCCATAGCAATCAGCCCCAGCATTTT

V: TRBV10-3
J: TRBJ2-7
length: 14
D: .
CDR3: CAIRDRGLRDEQYF
DNA: TGTGCCATCAGAGACCGCGGATTGAGGGACGAGCAGTACTTC

V: TRBV5-1
J: TRBJ2-3
length: 13
D: .
CDR3: CASSFGEADTQYF
DNA: TGCGCCAGCAGCTTTGGGGAGGCAGATACGCAGTATTTT

V: TRBV30
J: TRBJ2-1
length: 13
D: .
CDR3: CAWSTGEAYEQFF
DNA: TGTGCCTGGAGCACAGGGGAGGCGTATGAGCAGTTCTTC

V: TRBV24-1
J: TRBJ2-2
length: 16
D: .
CDR3: CATSDPGLSNTGELFF
DNA: TGTGCCACCAGTGATCCGGGACTTTCGAACACCGGGGAGCTGTTTTTT

V: TRBV6-5
J: TRBJ1-2
length: 14
D: .
CDR3: CASSYSATNYGYTF
DNA: TGTGCCAGCAGTTACTCGGCCACCAACTATGGCTACACCTTC

V: TRBV5-1
J: TRBJ1-4
length: 14
D: .
CDR3: CASSLAAFEEKLFF
DNA: TGCGCCAGCAGCTTGGCTGCCTTCGAGGAAAAACTGTTTTTT

V: TRBV28
J: TRBJ1-6
length: 15
D: .
CDR3: CASSAPTPDNSPLHF
DNA: TGTGCCAGCAGTGCCCCGACACCCGATAATTCACCCCTCCACTTT

V: TRBV5-1
J: TRBJ2-1
length: 14
D: .
CDR3: CASSAVDKPGEQFF
DNA: TGCGCCAGCAGCGCGGTGGACAAACCCGGAGAGCAGTTCTTC

V: TRBV29-1
J: TRBJ2-6
length: 18
D: TRBD1
CDR3: CSAILRPGQNSGANVLTF
DNA: TGCAGCGCTATACTCCGACCGGGACAGAACTCTGGGGCCAACGTCCTGACTTTC

V: TRBV7-3
J: TRBJ1-6
length: 14
D: .
CDR3: CASSFGTANSPLHF
DNA: TGTGCCAGCAGCTTCGGTACAGCCAATTCACCCCTCCACTTT

V: TRBV24-1
J: TRBJ2-2
length: 18
D: .
CDR3: CATSDGRRTGGDTGELFF
DNA: TGTGCCACCAGTGATGGGAGGAGAACAGGAGGGGACACCGGGGAGCTGTTTTTT

V: TRBV2
J: TRBJ2-5
length: 15
D: TRBD2
CDR3: CASKLGGGATETQYF
DNA: TGTGCCAGCAAGTTGGGCGGGGGGGCCACGGAGACCCAGTACTTC

V: TRBV6-4
J: TRBJ2-5
length: 15
D: TRBD2
CDR3: CASSAVAGDQETQYF
DNA: TGTGCCAGCAGTGCAGTAGCGGGAGATCAAGAGACCCAGTACTTC

V: TRBV28
J: TRBJ1-4
length: 14
D: TRBD1
CDR3: CASSLTGGAEKLFF
DNA: TGTGCCAGCAGTTTGACAGGGGGCGCGGAAAAACTGTTTTTT

V: TRBV9
J: TRBJ1-1
length: 13
D: TRBD1
CDR3: CASSVTNRGEAFF
DNA: TGTGCCAGCAGCGTAACGAACAGGGGGGAGGCTTTCTTT

V: TRBV5-1
J: TRBJ1-4
length: 15
D: .
CDR3: CASRPTPRVLEKLFF
DNA: TGCGCCAGCAGACCAACGCCCAGGGTGCTCGAAAAACTGTTTTTT

V: TRBV7-3
J: TRBJ1-6
length: 14
D: .
CDR3: CASSLGAGDSPLHF
DNA: TGTGCCAGCAGCTTAGGCGCAGGGGACTCACCCCTCCACTTT

V: TRBV28
J: TRBJ1-5
length: 16
D: TRBD1
CDR3: CASCSPGGDRRQPQHF
DNA: TGTGCCAGCTGCTCCCCTGGGGGGGACAGGAGGCAGCCCCAGCATTTT